This record concerns one T cell receptor (beta chain) sequence. Its antigen is not identified. TCRdb recomputed calls from the 5' RACE reads with MiXCR, one row per CDR3 protein. The table shows roughly 340,000 distinct CDR3 sequences, with 20% to 25% occurring only once. The CDR3 is made up of 15 amino acids. Trimming left V 5 bases short and J 2 bases short, with 14 bases between. Looked up from germline, CDR1 is SGHRS and CDR2 is YFSETQ. This entry belongs to a study of T-cell memory formation after mild COVID-19. In the study overall: Across donors, TCR clusters were largely donor specific. Study-level results: Certain responding clones were present in pre-infection memory, suggesting participation of cross-reactive memory. Second-wave clones peaking on day 37 lacked confirmed SARS-CoV-2 specificity.

The sample consisted of PBMCs or a T cell subset sorted from them (not recorded which). The TCR comes from a man aged 18 to 30 who had mild COVID-19 (a few samples of this study predate the infection). Cell type and time point are not known. This sequence joins TRBV5-1 and TRBJ2-1; D may be TRBD2 (7 bases). CDR3 residues: CASRFGGAPYNEQFF. For the CDR3, the DNA is TGCGCCAGCAGATTTGGGGGGGCCCCCTACAATGAGCAGTTCTTC.